This TCR beta chain emerged from a study of T cell responses to AZD1222 COVID-19 vaccine. Study-wide background: Pooled together were second doses at about 4 or about 12 weeks.

Sequenced by immunoSEQ multiplex PCR; TCRdb stores in-frame clones only, minus some. The sample lists 150,000 to 200,000 clones; around 89% were seen once. This CDR3 has 15 amino acids. The germline CDR1 and CDR2 sequences are MNHEY and SVGAGI. V shed 8 bases and J 3 bases; nucleotides not matched to a gene: 13. The genes are TRBV6-5 and TRBJ2-7; 7 nucleotides align to TRBD1. The sample here was peripheral blood, taken on day 0 of AZD1222 vaccination. This sequence was found in an adult in good health. Here the CDR3 reads CASRALGGKFYEQYF. The CDR3 DNA reads TGTGCCAGCCGAGCGTTAGGGGGCAAATTCTACGAGCAGTACTTC.